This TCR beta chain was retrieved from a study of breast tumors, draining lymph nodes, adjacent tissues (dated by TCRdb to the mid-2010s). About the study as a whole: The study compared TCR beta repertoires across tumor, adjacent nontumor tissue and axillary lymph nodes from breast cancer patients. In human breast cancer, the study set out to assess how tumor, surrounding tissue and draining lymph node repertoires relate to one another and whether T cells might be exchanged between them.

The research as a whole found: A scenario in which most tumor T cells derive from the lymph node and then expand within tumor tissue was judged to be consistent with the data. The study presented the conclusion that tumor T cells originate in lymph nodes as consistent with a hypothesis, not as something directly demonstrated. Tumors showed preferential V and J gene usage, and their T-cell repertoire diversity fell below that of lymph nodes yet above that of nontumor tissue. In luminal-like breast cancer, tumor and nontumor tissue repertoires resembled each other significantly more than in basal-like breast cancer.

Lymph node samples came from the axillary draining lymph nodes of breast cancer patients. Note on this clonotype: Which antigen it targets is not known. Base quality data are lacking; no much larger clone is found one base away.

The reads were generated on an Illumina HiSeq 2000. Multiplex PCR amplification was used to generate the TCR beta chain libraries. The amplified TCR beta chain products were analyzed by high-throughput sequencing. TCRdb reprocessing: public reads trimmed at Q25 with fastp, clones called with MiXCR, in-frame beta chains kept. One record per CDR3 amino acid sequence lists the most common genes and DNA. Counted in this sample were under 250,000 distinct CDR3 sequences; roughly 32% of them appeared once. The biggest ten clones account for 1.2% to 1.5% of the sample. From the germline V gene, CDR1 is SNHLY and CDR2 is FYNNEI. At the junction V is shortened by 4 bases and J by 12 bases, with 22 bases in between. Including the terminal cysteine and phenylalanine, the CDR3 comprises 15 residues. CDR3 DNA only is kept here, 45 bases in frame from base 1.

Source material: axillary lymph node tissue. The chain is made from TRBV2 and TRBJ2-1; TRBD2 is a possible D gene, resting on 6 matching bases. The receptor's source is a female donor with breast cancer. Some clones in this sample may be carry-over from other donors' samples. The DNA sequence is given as TGTGCCAGCAGTGGCCAGACAACTAGCACAGATACGCAGTTCTTC. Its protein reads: CASSGQTTSTDTQFF.